This T cell receptor beta chain was captured in a study of cytomegalovirus exposure and HLA in healthy donors. Germline V lookup: CDR1 LNHDA, CDR2 SQIVND (reference sequence). The CDR3 length is 17 residues. Unmatched junction bases numbered 14, after V lost 2 bases and J lost 4 bases. Study-level points and caveats: Confirmation was obtained in vitro that a few CMV-associated chains are specific for CMV antigens. Sequencing likely generated an artifact that appeared as a cluster of highly shared sequence variants. The study dropped some indistinguishable V segments, TRBV6-2 and TRBV6-3 among them.

A remark on this clone: Antigen: not known.

It was with 60 Vbeta and 13 Jbeta primers that the PCR ran. Measured with immunoSEQ multiplex PCR; TCRdb has only the in-frame clones, and not every one. The sample consists of approximately 90,000 clones, under 85% of them appearing once. The sample comprised PBMCs. The TCR originated in a male donor in good health and CMV-seronegative. The chain recombines TRBV19 with TRBJ2-7; 7 nucleotides align to TRBD1. The CDR3 DNA sequence: TGTGCCAGTAGTATAAGGTACCCGCGACAGGGAGTTTACGAGCAGTACTTC. It translates to CASSIRYPRQGVYEQYF.